This T cell receptor beta chain was sequenced for a study of OX40 agonist ivuxolimab in advanced cancers. Per germline, CDR1 SGDLS and CDR2 YYNGEE. CDR3 size: 15 residues. Deletions cut 7 bases from V and 0 bases from J, with 16 bases between. TCRdb's table, derived via immunoSEQ multiplex PCR, lists solely in-frame clones and lacks some. In the table there are 45,000 to 65,000 clones, about 88% of which are singletons. The sequences come from CD4+ or CD8+ T cells sorted from blood, collected in a trial of the OX40 agonist ivuxolimab. This sequence was found in an adult with an advanced solid tumor such as melanoma, head and neck, liver or kidney cancer. The V call is TRBV9, the J call TRBJ1-1, with a tentative D call TRBD1 (5 bases). CDR3 protein: CASGAGGAMNTEAFF. Written as DNA, the CDR3 is TGTGCCAGCGGGGCAGGAGGGGCCATGAACACTGAAGCTTTCTTT.